This T cell receptor (beta chain) comes out of a study of blood T cell repertoires in COVID-19. Background on the study: Some COVID-19 samples were acute and others convalescent; all came from the United States, Italy and Spain. Nucleic acid was either cDNA or gDNA, and it came from T cells, B-cell-depleted T cells, or PBMCs.

The study recruited people aged about 18 to 95 years across approximately 24 US areas. Clinical history reported by participants formed the basis on which cohorts were assigned. The table came from immunoSEQ multiplex PCR; TCRdb's copy has only in-frame clones and leaves some out. The sample contains fewer than 300,000 clones, roughly 91% of which appear only once. The sample was PBMCs or T cells enriched from blood (not recorded which). The source is a woman aged 40 to 50 with acute COVID-19.

CDR3 region: CASSLRGVYNSPLHF. In DNA form, the CDR3 reads TGCGCCAGCAGCTTACGGGGGGTCTATAATTCACCCCTCCACTTT. The V gene is TRBV5-1, the J gene TRBJ1-6; possibly TRBD1 for D (5 bases). The CDR3 extends over 15 amino acids. V gave up 2 bases and J gave up 3 bases, with 9 bases separating them. CDR1 and CDR2 (germline): SGHRS, YFSETQ.